This T cell receptor beta chain stems from a study of T-cell memory formation after mild COVID-19. For the study at large: Largely, TCR clusters stayed within a single donor.

Findings of the study overall: Shrinking CD4+ clones were chiefly CM and EM; CD8+ ones were chiefly EMRA. That cross-reactive memory joined was suggested by some responding clones appearing in pre-infection memory.

In this sample, this clonotype turned up a few times. The target antigen is unknown. TCRalpha and TCRbeta libraries used 5'RACE with constant-segment primers and UMIs. TCRdb re-derived calls from the 5' RACE reads in MiXCR, one entry per CDR3 protein. The repertoire holds 430,000 or so distinct CDR3 sequences, with 20% to 30% as singletons. This CDR3 is 13 amino acids long. Germline V gene data show CDR1 as MGHRA and CDR2 as YSYEKL. V lost 1 base and J 10 bases, leaving 11 bases between the germline ends. The source is an adult woman who had mild COVID-19 (a few samples of this study predate the infection). Cell type and time point are not known. Source material: PBMCs or a T cell subset sorted from them (not recorded which). The rearrangement links TRBV4-1 to TRBJ2-4, with D possibly TRBD1 on 5 matching bases. This CDR3 is CASSQVGPRIQYF. The CDR3 bases are TGCGCCAGCAGCCAAGTGGGGCCGAGGATTCAGTACTTC.